The 10 T cell receptor beta chains given below trace back to one sample, sequenced in a study of CD8+ T cells in alopecia areata. Extraction of RNA preceded its reverse transcription into cDNA, which served as the sequencing template. The assay was immunoSEQ multiplex PCR, and TCRdb's table has in-frame clones only and misses some. The sample has 200,000 to 250,000 clones, just over 65% seen once. Indicated treatment: oral pan-JAK inhibitor, 5-10 mg twice daily. The sequencing here drew on CD4+ T cells sorted from blood, taken between weeks 43 and 45, from a patient treated with tofacitinib. The receptors stem from a human donor with alopecia areata.

The rearrangement uses TRBV19 and TRBJ1-2, with D perhaps matching TRBD1 (5 bases). With 10 bases removed from V and 3 bases from J, the gap between germline ends came to 12 bases. Germline values: CDR1 LNHDA, CDR2 SQIVND (reference sequence). The CDR3 contains 12 residues. DNA of the CDR3: TGTGCCACCACGGGACCGTACTATGGCTACACCTTC. Amino acids: CATTGPYYGYTF.

The chain uses TRBV29-1 and TRBJ2-1; D gene uncertain. This CDR3 spans 12 amino acids. Germline V gives CDR1 SQVTM, CDR2 ANQGSEA. V gave up 2 bases and J gave up 0 bases, with 2 bases separating them. This CDR3 is CSVEYSYNEQFF. For the CDR3, the DNA is TGCAGCGTTGAATACTCCTACAATGAGCAGTTCTTC.

The chain has TRBV9 and TRBJ2-5; 9 positions match TRBD1. CDR3 length equals 20 residues. The junction had 20 bases not matched to a gene; V was cut back by 4 bases and J by 1 base. Looked up from germline, CDR1 is SGDLS and CDR2 is YYNGEE. The CDR3, as DNA: TGTGCCAGCAGCCTAAGAACCGGGACAGGGAATGCAGGGGTCCAAGAGACCCAGTACTTC. It codes for CASSLRTGTGNAGVQETQYF.

The chain recombines TRBV27 with TRBJ2-7; D may be TRBD1 (5 bases). The CDR3 sequence is 13 residues long. Germline loops: CDR1 MNHEY, CDR2 SMNVEV (reference sequence). The V gene lost 5 bases and the J gene lost 6 bases, with 14 bases spanning the gap. The CDR3 sequence is CASSAGPITEQYF. The CDR3, as DNA: TGTGCCAGCAGTGCAGGGCCCATCACCGAGCAGTACTTC.

The gene calls are TRBV29-1 and TRBJ1-5, with D possibly being TRBD1 (6 bases). This CDR3 comprises 14 residues. Germline V CDR1 and CDR2: SQVTM, ANQGSEA. The V end lost 4 bases, the J end lost 0 bases, and 10 bases lay between the germline ends. CDR3 sequence reads: CSVADSHSNQPQHF. Written as DNA, the CDR3 is TGCAGCGTTGCGGACAGTCATAGCAATCAGCCCCAGCATTTT.

The chain is built from TRBV6-5 and TRBJ1-2; D might be TRBD1 (5 bases). Germline CDR1 reads MNHEY; CDR2 reads SVGAGI. The CDR3 covers 12 residues. V lost 6 bases and J lost 7, with 12 bases in between. The DNA for the CDR3 is TGTGCCAGCAGCACCGGGACCGGTGGCTACACCTTC. It specifies CASSTGTGGYTF.

The V call is TRBV18, the J call TRBJ1-5; possible D gene TRBD1, 5 bases. The germline V and J ends were trimmed by 4 bases and 4 bases, with 11 bases remaining between them. This CDR3 spans 14 amino acids. CDR1 is KGHSH, CDR2 LQKENI, per germline. The CDR3 sequence is CASSLGTANQPQHF. Written as DNA, the CDR3 is TGTGCCAGCTCACTTGGGACGGCGAATCAGCCCCAGCATTTT. Filled out from reference TRBV18 and TRBJ1-5, the complete variable domain reads NAGVMQNPRHLVRRRGQEARLRCSPMKGHSHVYWYRQLPEEGLKFMVYLQKENIIDESGMPKERFSAEFPKEGPSILRIQQVVRGDSAAYFCASSLGTANQPQHFGDGTRLSIL.

This clone was seen a handful of times. The chain couples TRBV29-1 to TRBJ2-1; D possibly corresponds to TRBD1 (6 bases). The germline V and J ends were trimmed by 4 bases and 0 bases, with 22 bases remaining between them. CDR1 and CDR2 (germline): SQVTM, ANQGSEA. This CDR3 has 18 residues. In nucleotides, the CDR3 is TGCAGCGTTGTGGGGTCGGGACACGAAAGGAGCTCCTACAATGAGCAGTTCTTC. Its protein is CSVVGSGHERSSYNEQFF.

The chain recombines TRBV7-6 with TRBJ2-4, with D perhaps being TRBD1 or TRBD2 (5 bases each). The germline gives CDR1 SGHVS, CDR2 FNYEAQ. This CDR3 comprises 14 residues. Trimming pared 0 bases from V and 8 bases from J, leaving 11 bases between. This CDR3 is CASSLAQGSDIQYF. In DNA, the CDR3 is TGTGCCAGCAGCTTAGCGCAGGGTAGCGACATTCAGTACTTC. Full variable domain (outside the CDR3, taken from reference TRBV7-6 and TRBJ2-4): GAGVSQSPRYKVTKRGQDVALRCDPISGHVSLYWYRQALGQGPEFLTYFNYEAQQDKSGLPNDRFSAERPEGSISTLTIQRTEQRDSAMYRCASSLAQGSDIQYFGAGTRLSVL.

The chain links TRBV2 to TRBJ1-5; D perhaps matches TRBD1 (5 bases). This CDR3 spans 14 amino acids. Germline-derived CDR1 and CDR2 are SNHLY and FYNNEI. V dropped 3 bases and J dropped 2 bases, with 8 bases sitting between them. The CDR3 protein is CASSDGGGNQPQHF. For the CDR3, the DNA is TGTGCCAGCAGTGACGGGGGGGGCAATCAGCCCCAGCATTTT.